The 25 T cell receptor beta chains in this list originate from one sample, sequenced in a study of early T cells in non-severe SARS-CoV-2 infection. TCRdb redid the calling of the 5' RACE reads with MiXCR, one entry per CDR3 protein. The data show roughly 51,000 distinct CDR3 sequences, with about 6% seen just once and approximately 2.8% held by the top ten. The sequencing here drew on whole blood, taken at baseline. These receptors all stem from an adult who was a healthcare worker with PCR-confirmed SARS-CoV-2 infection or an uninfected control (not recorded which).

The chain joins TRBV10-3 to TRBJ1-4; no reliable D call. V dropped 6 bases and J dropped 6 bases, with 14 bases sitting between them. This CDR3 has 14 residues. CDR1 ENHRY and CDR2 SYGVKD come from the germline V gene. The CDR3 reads CAISPAGRDEKLFF. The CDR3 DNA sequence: TGTGCCATCAGCCCCGCCGGAAGGGATGAAAAACTGTTTTTT.

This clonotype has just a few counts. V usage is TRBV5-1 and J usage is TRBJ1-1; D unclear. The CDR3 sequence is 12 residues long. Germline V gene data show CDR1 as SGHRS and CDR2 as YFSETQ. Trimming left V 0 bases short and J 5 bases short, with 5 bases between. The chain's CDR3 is CASSLAQTEAFF. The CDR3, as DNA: TGCGCCAGCAGCTTGGCCCAGACTGAAGCTTTCTTT.

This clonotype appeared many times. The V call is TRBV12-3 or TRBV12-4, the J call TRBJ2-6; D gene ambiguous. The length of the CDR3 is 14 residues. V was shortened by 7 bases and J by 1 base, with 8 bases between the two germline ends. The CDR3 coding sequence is TGTGCCAGCACCCGCACATCTGGGGCCAACGTCCTGACTTTC. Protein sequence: CASTRTSGANVLTF.

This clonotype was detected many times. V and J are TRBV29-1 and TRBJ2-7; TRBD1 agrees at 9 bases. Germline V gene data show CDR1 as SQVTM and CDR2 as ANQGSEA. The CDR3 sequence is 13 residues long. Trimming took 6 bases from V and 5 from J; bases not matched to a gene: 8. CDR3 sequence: CSVPGQGRNEQYF. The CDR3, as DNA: TGCAGCGTCCCGGGACAGGGTAGAAACGAGCAGTACTTC.

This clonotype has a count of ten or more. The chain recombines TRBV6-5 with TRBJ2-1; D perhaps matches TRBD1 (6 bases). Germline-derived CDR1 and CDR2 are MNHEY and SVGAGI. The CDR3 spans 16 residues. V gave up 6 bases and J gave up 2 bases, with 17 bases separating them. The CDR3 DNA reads TGTGCCAGCAGCCGATCAGGGGCTAAGACCTACAATGAGCAGTTCTTC. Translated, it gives CASSRSGAKTYNEQFF.

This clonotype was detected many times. The CDR3 region is CASSFFSIGTGGFRTNTGELFF. The CDR3 nucleotides read TGTGCCAGCAGTTTCTTCAGCATAGGGACAGGGGGCTTTCGAACGAACACCGGGGAGCTGTTTTTT. The chain uses TRBV3-1 and TRBJ2-2; 12 bases map to TRBD1. The CDR3 sequence is 22 residues long. Unmatched junction bases numbered 20, after V lost 6 bases and J lost 0 bases. The V gene's germline CDR1 is LGHDT and CDR2 YNNKEL (reference sequence).

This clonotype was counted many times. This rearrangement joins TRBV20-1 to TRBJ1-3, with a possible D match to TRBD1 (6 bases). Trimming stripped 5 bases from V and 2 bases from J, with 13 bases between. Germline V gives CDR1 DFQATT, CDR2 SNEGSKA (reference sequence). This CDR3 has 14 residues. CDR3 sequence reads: CSAARTVPGNTIYF. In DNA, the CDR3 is TGCAGTGCTGCGAGGACAGTCCCTGGAAACACCATATATTTT.

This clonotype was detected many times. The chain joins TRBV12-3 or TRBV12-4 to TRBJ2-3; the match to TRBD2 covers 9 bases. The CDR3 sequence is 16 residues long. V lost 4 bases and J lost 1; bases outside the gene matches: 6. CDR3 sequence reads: CASSYRLAEGTDTQYF. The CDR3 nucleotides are TGTGCCAGCAGTTATAGACTAGCGGAGGGCACAGATACGCAGTATTTT.

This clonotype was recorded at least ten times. As DNA, the CDR3 is TGTGCCAGCAGTTTATTTGGGGGTGTTCAAGAGACCCAGTACTTC. Its translation is CASSLFGGVQETQYF. V is TRBV27 and J is TRBJ2-5; perhaps D is TRBD1 or TRBD2 (5 bases each). CDR1 MNHEY and CDR2 SMNVEV come from the germline V gene (reference sequence). The CDR3 consists of 15 residues. The V end lost 1 base, the J end lost 2 bases, and 11 bases lay between the germline ends.

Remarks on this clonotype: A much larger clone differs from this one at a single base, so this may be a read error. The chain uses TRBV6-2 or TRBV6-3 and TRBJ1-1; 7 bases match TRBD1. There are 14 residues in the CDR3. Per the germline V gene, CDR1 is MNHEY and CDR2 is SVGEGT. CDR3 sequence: CANSMTGKSTEAFF. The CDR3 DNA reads TGTGCCAACAGTATGACAGGGAAAAGCACTGAAGCTTTCTTT.

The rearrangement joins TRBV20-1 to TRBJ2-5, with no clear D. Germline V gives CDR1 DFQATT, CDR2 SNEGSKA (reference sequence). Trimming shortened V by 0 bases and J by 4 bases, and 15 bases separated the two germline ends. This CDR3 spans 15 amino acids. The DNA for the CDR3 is TGCAGTGCTAGAGATCCGCAGGCCCGAGGAGAGACCCAGTACTTC. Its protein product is CSARDPQARGETQYF.

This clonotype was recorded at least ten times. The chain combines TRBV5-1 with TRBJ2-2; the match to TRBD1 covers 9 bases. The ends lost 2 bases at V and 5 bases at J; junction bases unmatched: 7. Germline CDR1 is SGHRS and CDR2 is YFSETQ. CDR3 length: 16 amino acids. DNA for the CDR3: TGCGCCAGCAGCTTTTCCCCGGGACAGGGAACCGGGGAGCTGTTTTTT. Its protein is CASSFSPGQGTGELFF.

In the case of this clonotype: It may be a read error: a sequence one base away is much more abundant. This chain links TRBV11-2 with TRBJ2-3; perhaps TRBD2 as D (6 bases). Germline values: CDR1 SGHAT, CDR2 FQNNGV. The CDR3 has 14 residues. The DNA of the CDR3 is TGTGCCTGCAGCCCTGGGACTAGCACAGATACGCAGTATTTT. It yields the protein CACSPGTSTDTQYF.

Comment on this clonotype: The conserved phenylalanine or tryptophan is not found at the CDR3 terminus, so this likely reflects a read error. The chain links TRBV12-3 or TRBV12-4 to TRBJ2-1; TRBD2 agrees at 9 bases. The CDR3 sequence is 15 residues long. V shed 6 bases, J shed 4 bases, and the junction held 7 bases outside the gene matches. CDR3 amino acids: CASSPSGGRYNEQFL. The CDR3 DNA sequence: TGTGCCAGCAGCCCCAGCGGGGGGCGGTACAATGAGCAGTTCCTC.

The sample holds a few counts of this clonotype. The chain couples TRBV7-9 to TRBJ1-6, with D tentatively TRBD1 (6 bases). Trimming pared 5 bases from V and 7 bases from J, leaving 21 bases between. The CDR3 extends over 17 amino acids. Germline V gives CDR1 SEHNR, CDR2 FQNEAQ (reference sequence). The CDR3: CASSPQSGRGGNSPLHF. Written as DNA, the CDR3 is TGTGCCAGCAGCCCACAGTCCGGCAGGGGAGGGAATTCACCCCTCCACTTT.

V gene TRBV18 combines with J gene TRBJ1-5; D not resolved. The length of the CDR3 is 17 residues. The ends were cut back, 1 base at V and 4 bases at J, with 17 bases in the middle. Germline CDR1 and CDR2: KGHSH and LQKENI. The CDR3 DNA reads TGTGCCAGCTCACCACTCCCTCGGGGTAATGGGAATCAGCCCCAGCATTTT. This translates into CASSPLPRGNGNQPQHF.

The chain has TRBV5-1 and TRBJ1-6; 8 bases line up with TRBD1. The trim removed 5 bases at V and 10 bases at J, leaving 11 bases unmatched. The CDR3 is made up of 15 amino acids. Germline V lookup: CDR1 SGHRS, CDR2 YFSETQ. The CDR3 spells CASSPTTGETSPLHF. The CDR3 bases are TGCGCCAGCAGTCCTACGACAGGGGAAACCTCACCCCTCCACTTT.

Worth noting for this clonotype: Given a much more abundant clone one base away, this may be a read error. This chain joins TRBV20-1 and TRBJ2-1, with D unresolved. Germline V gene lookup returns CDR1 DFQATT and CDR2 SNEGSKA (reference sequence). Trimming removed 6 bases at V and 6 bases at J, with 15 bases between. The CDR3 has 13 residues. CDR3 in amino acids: CSASWAGVNEQFF. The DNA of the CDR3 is TGCAGTGCAAGTTGGGCAGGTGTCAATGAGCAGTTCTTC.

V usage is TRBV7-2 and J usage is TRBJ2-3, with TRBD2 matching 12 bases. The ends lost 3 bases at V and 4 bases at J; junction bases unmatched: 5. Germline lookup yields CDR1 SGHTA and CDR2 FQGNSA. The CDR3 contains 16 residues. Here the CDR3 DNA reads TGTGCCAGCAGCTTGGACCTAGCGGGGGGGTCAGATACGCAGTATTTT. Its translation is CASSLDLAGGSDTQYF.

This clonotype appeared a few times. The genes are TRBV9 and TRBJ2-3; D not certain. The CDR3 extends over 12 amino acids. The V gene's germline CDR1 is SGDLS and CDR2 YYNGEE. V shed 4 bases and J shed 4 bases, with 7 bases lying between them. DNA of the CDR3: TGTGCCAGCAGCCCAGAGGCAGATACGCAGTATTTT. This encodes CASSPEADTQYF.

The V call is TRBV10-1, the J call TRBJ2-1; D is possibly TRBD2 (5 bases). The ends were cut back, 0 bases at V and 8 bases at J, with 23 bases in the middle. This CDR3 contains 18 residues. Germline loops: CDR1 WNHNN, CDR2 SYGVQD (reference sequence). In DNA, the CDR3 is TGCGCCAGCAGTGAGTCGAACCGGGGTACAAAGTTTGGGGATGAGCAGTTCTTC. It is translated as CASSESNRGTKFGDEQFF.

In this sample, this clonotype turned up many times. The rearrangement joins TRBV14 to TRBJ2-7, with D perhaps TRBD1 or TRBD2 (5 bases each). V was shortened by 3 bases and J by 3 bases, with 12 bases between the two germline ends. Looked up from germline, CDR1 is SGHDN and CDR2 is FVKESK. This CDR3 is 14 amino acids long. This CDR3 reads CASSQGAGNYEQYF. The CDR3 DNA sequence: TGTGCCAGCAGCCAGGGAGCAGGGAACTACGAGCAGTACTTC. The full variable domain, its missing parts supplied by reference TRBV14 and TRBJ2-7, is EAGVTQFPSHSVIEKGQTVTLRCDPISGHDNLYWYRRVMGKEIKFLLHFVKESKQDESGMPNNRFLAERTGGTYSTLKVQPAELEDSGVYFCASSQGAGNYEQYFGPGTRLTVT.

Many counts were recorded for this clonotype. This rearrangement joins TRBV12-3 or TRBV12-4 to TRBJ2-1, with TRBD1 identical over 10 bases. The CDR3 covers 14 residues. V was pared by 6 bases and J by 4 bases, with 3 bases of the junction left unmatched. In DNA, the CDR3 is TGTGCCAGCAGGGGGACAGGGGCGTACAATGAGCAGTTCTTC. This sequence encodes CASRGTGAYNEQFF.

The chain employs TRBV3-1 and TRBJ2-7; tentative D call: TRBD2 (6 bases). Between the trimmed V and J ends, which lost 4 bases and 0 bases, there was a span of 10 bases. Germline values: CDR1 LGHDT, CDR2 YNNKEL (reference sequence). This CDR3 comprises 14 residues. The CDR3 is CASSPEGGSYEQYF. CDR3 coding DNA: TGTGCCAGCAGCCCGGAGGGAGGCTCCTACGAGCAGTACTTC.

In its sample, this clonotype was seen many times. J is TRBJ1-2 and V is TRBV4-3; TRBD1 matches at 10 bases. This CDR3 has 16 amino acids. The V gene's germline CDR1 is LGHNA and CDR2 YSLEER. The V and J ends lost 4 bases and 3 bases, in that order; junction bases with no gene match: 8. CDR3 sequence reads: CASSLGTGALDYGYTF. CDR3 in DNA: TGCGCCAGCAGCCTAGGGACAGGGGCCCTTGACTATGGCTACACCTTC.